What follows are 21 T cell receptor beta chains derived from one specimen sequenced in a study of blood T cell repertoires in COVID-19. Produced via immunoSEQ multiplex PCR; TCRdb's table is partial and in-frame only. The sample comprises tens of thousands of clones, 70% to 90% of which are singletons, and 8% rests with the top ten. Sequencing was performed on peripheral blood. The source is a man aged 80 or over with active or convalescent COVID-19.

The chain is built from TRBV24-1 and TRBJ2-2, with D uncertain. The germline gives CDR1 KGHDR, CDR2 SFDVKD. V dropped 4 bases and J dropped 5 bases, with 10 bases sitting between them. The CDR3 contains 14 residues. CDR3 in amino acids: CATSDSPRTGELFF. Written as DNA, the CDR3 is TGTGCCACCAGTGACTCCCCGAGGACCGGGGAGCTGTTTTTT.

The CDR3 here is CASSLDRLAAAGNEQFF. For the CDR3, the DNA is TGTGCCAGCAGCTTAGATCGACTAGCGGCCGCGGGCAATGAGCAGTTCTTC. This sequence joins TRBV7-9 and TRBJ2-1; 9 bases map to TRBD2. This CDR3 comprises 17 residues. Germline trimming cut 1 base from V and 6 bases from J; bases unmatched to any gene: 10. Germline assignment: CDR1 SEHNR and CDR2 FQNEAQ (reference sequence).

The rearrangement uses TRBV7-9 and TRBJ1-1; D is unresolved. V was cut by 4 bases and J by 4 bases, with 10 bases left in between. The CDR3 consists of 13 residues. CDR1 is SEHNR and CDR2 is FQNEAQ in the germline V gene (reference sequence). The CDR3 nucleotides read TGTGCCAGCAGCTCAACCGTGAGCACTGAAGCTTTCTTT. It encodes CASSSTVSTEAFF.

The gene calls are TRBV2 and TRBJ1-4, with D possibly TRBD1 on 6 matching bases. This CDR3 has 15 residues. Trimming took off 6 bases at V and 7 bases at J, with 18 bases between the two ends. Germline V gene sequence: CDR1 SNHLY, CDR2 FYNNEI. Here the CDR3 reads CASRLGAGVGEKLFF. As DNA, the CDR3 is TGTGCCAGCAGGCTGGGGGCAGGGGTTGGTGAAAAACTGTTTTTT. The entire variable domain, with the rest obtained from reference TRBV2 and TRBJ1-4, is as follows: EPEVTQTPSHQVTQMGQEVILRCVPISNHLYFYWYRQILGQKVEFLVSFYNNEISEKSEIFDDQFSVERPDGSNFTLKIRSTKLEDSAMYFCASRLGAGVGEKLFFGSGTQLSVL.

This chain uses TRBV6-1 with TRBJ2-2; weak D call: TRBD2 (7 bases). With 2 bases removed from V and 7 bases from J, the gap between germline ends came to 17 bases. Germline V gives CDR1 MNHNS, CDR2 SASEGT. The CDR3 is 16 residues long. Here the CDR3 reads CASSESEGGLGGELFF. The CDR3 DNA follows: TGTGCCAGCAGTGAATCGGAGGGGGGGCTCGGCGGGGAGCTGTTTTTT.

This rearrangement joins TRBV6-5 to TRBJ2-3; 9 nucleotides align to TRBD2. The germline V gene has CDR1 MNHEY and CDR2 SVGAGI. Losses at the gene ends were 6 bases for V and 6 bases for J; bases not matched to a gene: 10. CDR3 size: 15 residues. As DNA, the CDR3 is TGTGCCAGCAGGAGGGGCGGGAGGGCCTCGGATACGCAGTATTTT. Protein: CASRRGGRASDTQYF.

V usage is TRBV19 and J usage is TRBJ2-3, with 10 bases that match TRBD2. CDR3 length equals 17 residues. The germline V gene encodes CDR1 LNHDA and CDR2 SQIVND (reference sequence). The J segment lost 0 bases and the V segment lost 4 bases, leaving 7 bases of the junction unmatched. CDR3 coding DNA: TGTGCCAGTAGTACCTCCCCGACTAGCGGGAGCACAGATACGCAGTATTTT. Translation: CASSTSPTSGSTDTQYF.

The chain is built from TRBV10-3 and TRBJ1-1; D remains unclear. V shed 0 bases and J shed 1 base, with 21 bases lying between them. The germline CDR1 and CDR2 sequences are ENHRY and SYGVKD. There are 19 residues in the CDR3. CDR3 region: CAISESWGRGNQENTEAFF. The CDR3 region has the DNA TGTGCCATCAGTGAGTCGTGGGGTCGAGGGAACCAGGAGAACACTGAAGCTTTCTTT.

J is TRBJ2-2 and V is TRBV25-1; D ambiguous. The V gene's germline CDR1 is MGHDK and CDR2 SYGVNS. Between the trimmed V and J ends, which lost 7 bases and 5 bases, there was a span of 14 bases. CDR3 length: 14 residues. The CDR3 protein is CASTMNTETGELFF. The CDR3 region has the DNA TGTGCCAGCACCATGAATACAGAAACCGGGGAGCTGTTTTTT.

The chain couples TRBV5-5 to TRBJ2-5, with unresolved D. Germline assignment: CDR1 SGHKS and CDR2 YYEKEE (reference sequence). V dropped 0 bases and J dropped 1 base, with 7 bases sitting between them. The CDR3 runs to 14 residues. For the CDR3, the DNA is TGTGCCAGCAGCTTGGATACAGTCCAAGAGACCCAGTACTTC. Protein sequence: CASSLDTVQETQYF.

This chain links TRBV11-2 with TRBJ1-4; 8 nucleotides agree with TRBD1. Germline V gene lookup returns CDR1 SGHAT and CDR2 FQNNGV. The CDR3 has 16 amino acids. V lost 0 bases to trimming and J lost 8 bases; unmatched junction nucleotides: 8. CDR3 nucleotide sequence: TGTGCCAGCAGCTTAGATCCCAGGGGGCGCCGGGAAAAACTGTTTTTT. Translating gives CASSLDPRGRREKLFF.

This chain links TRBV5-1 with TRBJ2-2, with D uncertain. Germline V gene lookup returns CDR1 SGHRS and CDR2 YFSETQ. CDR3 length: 14 residues. CDR3: CAAGLEYGTGELFF. DNA for the CDR3: TGCGCTGCCGGCCTAGAGTATGGAACCGGGGAGCTGTTTTTT.

This chain links TRBV29-1 with TRBJ2-3; TRBD2 matches at 13 bases. Germline assignment: CDR1 SQVTM and CDR2 ANQGSEA. V lost 5 bases to trimming and J lost 0 bases; unmatched junction nucleotides: 2. The CDR3 sequence is 15 residues long. The CDR3 loop reads CSVKTSGRSTDTQYF. For the CDR3, the DNA is TGCAGCGTTAAGACTAGCGGGAGGAGCACAGATACGCAGTATTTT.

The gene calls are TRBV19 and TRBJ1-3; the D is unclear. Trimming left V 4 bases short and J 0 bases short, with 7 bases between. Germline V gene lookup returns CDR1 LNHDA and CDR2 SQIVND (reference sequence). The CDR3 extends over 14 amino acids. The CDR3 region is CASSRGNSGNTIYF. The CDR3 nucleotides are TGTGCCAGTAGTAGAGGAAACTCTGGAAACACCATATATTTT.

V gene TRBV3-1 (or the pseudogene TRBV3-2) combines with J gene TRBJ1-2; 9 bases map to TRBD1. Looked up from germline, CDR1 is LGHDT and CDR2 is YNNKEL (reference sequence). V was pared by 1 base and J by 4 bases, with 4 bases of the junction left unmatched. CDR3 length: 15 residues. CDR3 region: CASSQVGTGTYGYTF. CDR3 bases: TGTGCCAGCAGCCAAGTTGGGACAGGGACCTATGGCTACACCTTC.

The chain links TRBV11-3 to TRBJ2-5; 11 nucleotides align to TRBD2. The CDR3 sequence is 15 residues long. J was trimmed by 0 bases and V by 4 bases; bases with no gene match: 1. CDR1 SGHNT and CDR2 YENEEA come from the germline V gene. CDR3: CASSSGLADQETQYF. CDR3 DNA: TGTGCCAGCAGCTCGGGACTAGCGGACCAAGAGACCCAGTACTTC.

This clone was observed a single time. V and J are TRBV11-1 and TRBJ2-1; perhaps TRBD1 as D (6 bases). The germline V gene has CDR1 SGHAT and CDR2 FQDESV (reference sequence). V was clipped by 5 bases and J by 5 bases, with 13 bases between them. The CDR3 spans 14 residues. The CDR3 reads CASSAQGPDNEQFF. CDR3 coding DNA: TGTGCCAGCAGCGCACAGGGTCCAGACAATGAGCAGTTCTTC.

This clone has just a few counts. The rearrangement uses TRBV7-9 and TRBJ1-3, with D possibly TRBD1 on 6 matching bases. V lost 2 bases to trimming and J lost 2 bases, with 10 bases between them. The CDR3 is 15 amino acids. Germline V gives CDR1 SEHNR, CDR2 FQNEAQ (reference sequence). In DNA, the CDR3 is TGTGCCAGCAGCTTAAACAGGGTAGCTGGAAACACCATATATTTT. The encoded protein is CASSLNRVAGNTIYF.

The rearrangement joins TRBV11-2 to TRBJ2-3, with D tentatively TRBD1 (5 bases). The CDR3 contains 12 residues. Germline lookup yields CDR1 SGHAT and CDR2 FQNNGV. V was pared by 7 bases and J by 6 bases, with 11 bases between. CDR3 amino acids: CASTQGWDTQYF. The CDR3 nucleotides read TGTGCCAGCACCCAGGGCTGGGATACGCAGTATTTT.

The chain carries TRBV29-1 and TRBJ1-1, with 8 bases fitting TRBD1. Trimming removed 1 base from V and 1 base from J; junction bases left unmatched: 5. The CDR3 contains 15 residues. CDR1 and CDR2 from the germline V gene are SQVTM and ANQGSEA. Here the CDR3 DNA reads TGCAGCGTTGAAGGGGCAGGGGGCGGGAACACTGAAGCTTTCTTT. Translated, it gives CSVEGAGGGNTEAFF.

The rearrangement joins TRBV3-1 (or the pseudogene TRBV3-2) to TRBJ2-1; the match to TRBD2 covers 13 bases. The junction had 7 bases not matched to a gene; V was cut back by 6 bases and J by 5 bases. Germline CDR1 and CDR2: LGHDT and YNNKEL (reference sequence). This CDR3 spans 16 amino acids. DNA for the CDR3: TGTGCCAGCAGTCCGAGGACTAGCGGGGGTCACAATGAGCAGTTCTTC. It specifies CASSPRTSGGHNEQFF.